This T cell receptor beta chain was identified during a study of blood T cell repertoires in COVID-19. Germline V gives CDR1 KGHSH, CDR2 LQKENI. This CDR3 comprises 16 residues. Germline trimming cut 3 bases from V and 5 bases from J; bases unmatched to any gene: 12. Some clones are missing from TCRdb's copy, which holds only in-frame ones; the method was immunoSEQ multiplex PCR. This table holds about 300,000 clones, approximately 91% found once. Membership in each cohort depended on participant-reported clinical history. The sequence derives from a man aged 60 to 75 who had recovered from COVID-19. The gene calls are TRBV18 and TRBJ1-1; 7 bases map to TRBD1. Sequencing was performed on PBMCs or T cells enriched from blood (not recorded which). DNA for the CDR3: TGTGCCAGCTCACCGAGACAGGGACTTTCGAATACTGAAGCTTTCTTT. It codes for CASSPRQGLSNTEAFF.